A selection of T cell receptor beta chains follows, all from one sample in a study of CD4 T cells in relation to SARS-CoV-2 and coronaviruses. Using immunoSEQ multiplex PCR, the repertoire was profiled, and TCRdb retains in-frame clones only, with some absent. The sample consists of tens of thousands of clones, about 75% of them appearing once. No antigen has been identified for these receptors. Sequences were obtained from CD4+ T cells from PBMCs, cultured in vitro. These receptor sequences come from a human donor in good health. Both conserved end residues are part of each CDR3. Fields, in order: CDR3 length, V gene, clone size, D gene, J gene, CDR3 protein, CDR3 DNA. The D gene is left open where the match is weak. Expanded clones are given a class, and other clones once, few, many or no size at all.

13	TRBV11-3	-	-	TRBJ2-2	CASSLGPVGELFF	TGTGCCAGCAGCTTAGGCCCGGTCGGGGAGCTGTTTTTT
16	TRBV7-9	-	TRBD2	TRBJ2-7	CASSFRTSGPSYEQYF	TGTGCCAGCAGCTTCCGGACTAGCGGGCCCTCCTACGAGCAGTACTTC
14	TRBV14	-	-	TRBJ2-7	CASSRRDYPYEQYF	TGTGCCAGCAGCCGCCGAGACTATCCCTACGAGCAGTACTTC
14	TRBV6-6	few	-	TRBJ2-7	CASSTTDGTYEQYF	TGTGCCAGCAGTACAACTGACGGAACCTACGAGCAGTACTTC
13	TRBV27	once	-	TRBJ1-2	CASSWDRDYGYTF	TGTGCCAGCAGCTGGGACCGCGATTATGGCTACACCTTC
14	TRBV9	-	-	TRBJ1-1	CASSRDGRNTEAFF	TGTGCCAGCAGTCGGGACGGCCGGAACACTGAAGCTTTCTTT
13	TRBV28	-	-	TRBJ1-4	CASSVPANEKLFF	TGTGCCAGCAGTGTTCCGGCTAATGAAAAACTGTTTTTT
13	TRBV6-5	-	-	TRBJ1-2	CASSYGTFAGYTF	TGTGCCAGCAGTTACGGCACGTTCGCTGGCTACACCTTC
15	TRBV19	-	-	TRBJ1-6	CASRAQSSYNSPLHF	TGTGCCAGTAGGGCCCAAAGCTCCTATAATTCACCCCTCCACTTT
14	TRBV5-6	-	TRBD1	TRBJ2-7	CASSPGPGTGSPYF	TGTGCCAGCAGCCCGGGACCCGGGACAGGGTCTCCGTACTTC
17	TRBV28	-	-	TRBJ1-2	CASSLGSSGSANYGYTF	TGTGCCAGCAGTTTAGGGTCTTCGGGCTCAGCTAACTATGGCTACACCTTC
15	TRBV12-5	-	TRBD1	TRBJ2-3	CASGFGTGAGDTQYF	TGTGCTAGTGGTTTTGGGACAGGGGCGGGAGATACGCAGTATTTT
19	TRBV11-2	-	TRBD2	TRBJ2-1	CASSPLFLWTSGLYNEQFF	TGTGCCAGCAGCCCGTTATTCCTCTGGACTAGCGGGTTATACAATGAGCAGTTCTTC
16	TRBV19	few	-	TRBJ2-2	CASSIYRGGNTGELFF	TGTGCCAGTAGTATATACCGGGGAGGAAACACCGGGGAGCTGTTTTTT
14	TRBV6-5	-	-	TRBJ2-5	CASSFVGTAETQYF	TGTGCCAGCAGTTTCGTAGGGACTGCAGAGACCCAGTACTTC
15	TRBV3-1/TRBV3-2	-	-	TRBJ1-1	CASTLGVSGNTEAFF	TGTGCCAGCACCCTTGGCGTCTCAGGGAACACTGAAGCTTTCTTT
13	TRBV27	-	TRBD1	TRBJ1-2	CASSFRQGGGYTF	TGTGCCAGCAGTTTTAGACAGGGCGGCGGCTACACCTTC
12	TRBV30	few	-	TRBJ1-4	CAWSVISEKLFF	TGTGCCTGGAGTGTAATCAGTGAAAAACTGTTTTTT
13	TRBV2	-	-	TRBJ1-1	CASGRGRSTEAFF	TGTGCCAGCGGTCGAGGGAGGAGCACTGAAGCTTTCTTT
10	TRBV6-1	-	-	TRBJ2-7	CASRLHEQYF	TGTGCCAGCAGGTTACACGAGCAGTACTTC
14	TRBV3-1/TRBV3-2	-	TRBD2	TRBJ2-5	CASSRTSGKETQYF	TGTGCCAGCAGCCGGACTAGCGGAAAAGAGACCCAGTACTTC
15	TRBV11-2	-	-	TRBJ1-6	CASSPAGRMNSPLHF	TGTGCCAGCAGTCCCGCCGGACGGATGAATTCACCCCTCCACTTT
17	TRBV9	-	TRBD2	TRBJ2-1	CASSVAVAGGPGGEQFF	TGTGCCAGCAGCGTAGCGGTAGCGGGAGGGCCTGGGGGTGAGCAGTTCTTC
14	TRBV19	few	-	TRBJ1-1	CASRLLGRATEAFF	TGTGCCAGCCGCCTTTTGGGTAGGGCCACTGAAGCTTTCTTT
12	TRBV30	-	TRBD1	TRBJ1-3	CAWGTGGNTIYF	TGTGCCTGGGGGACAGGGGGGAACACCATATATTTT
15	TRBV19	-	TRBD1	TRBJ1-5	CASSIQGGRNQPQHF	TGTGCCAGTAGTATCCAGGGGGGGAGAAATCAGCCCCAGCATTTT
14	TRBV27	-	-	TRBJ2-1	CASSLAGGGHEQFF	TGTGCCAGCAGTTTGGCAGGGGGAGGACATGAGCAGTTCTTC
13	TRBV6-6	-	-	TRBJ1-1	CASSPGRNTEAFF	TGTGCCAGCAGTCCGGGACGGAACACTGAAGCTTTCTTT
15	TRBV9	-	-	TRBJ1-1	CASSVGATAQTEAFF	TGTGCCAGCAGCGTAGGCGCGACAGCCCAAACTGAAGCTTTCTTT
14	TRBV3-1/TRBV3-2	-	TRBD1	TRBJ1-3	CASRRGGEGNTIYF	TGTGCCAGCAGAAGAGGGGGCGAAGGAAACACCATATATTTT
12	TRBV29-1	-	-	TRBJ2-7	CSARTITYEQYF	TGCAGCGCCCGGACTATTACCTACGAGCAGTACTTC
16	TRBV25-1	-	TRBD2	TRBJ2-7	CASSEGWGGSSYEQYF	TGTGCCAGCAGTGAAGGGTGGGGAGGGAGCTCCTACGAGCAGTACTTC
16	TRBV15	-	TRBD1	TRBJ1-3	CATSRPTGHSGNTIYF	TGTGCCACCAGCCGCCCGACAGGGCACTCTGGAAACACCATATATTTT
13	TRBV3-1/TRBV3-2	few	-	TRBJ2-3	CASSQDRADTQYF	TGTGCCAGCAGCCAAGATAGGGCAGATACGCAGTATTTT
12	TRBV6-5	-	TRBD1	TRBJ1-5	CASDRAPQPQHF	TGTGCCAGCGACAGGGCCCCCCAGCCCCAGCATTTT
13	TRBV20-1	-	-	TRBJ2-7	CSASTQTYYEQYF	TGCAGTGCTAGTACTCAGACCTATTACGAGCAGTACTTC
18	TRBV19	-	-	TRBJ2-2	CASSKSRQGPLNTGELFF	TGTGCCAGTAGTAAATCAAGGCAGGGGCCCCTGAACACCGGGGAGCTGTTTTTT